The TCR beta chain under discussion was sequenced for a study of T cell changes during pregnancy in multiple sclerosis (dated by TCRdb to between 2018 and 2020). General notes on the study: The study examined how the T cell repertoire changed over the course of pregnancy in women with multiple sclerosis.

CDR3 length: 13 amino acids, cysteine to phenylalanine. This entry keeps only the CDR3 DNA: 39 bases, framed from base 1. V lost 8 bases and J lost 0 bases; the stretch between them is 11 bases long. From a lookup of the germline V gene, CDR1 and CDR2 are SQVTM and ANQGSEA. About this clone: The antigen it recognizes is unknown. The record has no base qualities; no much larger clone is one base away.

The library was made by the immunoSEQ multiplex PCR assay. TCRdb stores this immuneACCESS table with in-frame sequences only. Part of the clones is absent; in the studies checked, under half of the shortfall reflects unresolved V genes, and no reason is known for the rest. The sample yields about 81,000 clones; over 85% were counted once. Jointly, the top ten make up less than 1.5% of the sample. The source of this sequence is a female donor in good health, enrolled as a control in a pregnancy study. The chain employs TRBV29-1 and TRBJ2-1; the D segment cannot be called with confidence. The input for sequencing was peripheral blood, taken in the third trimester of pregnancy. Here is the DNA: TGCAGCATATCTAGAAGCTCCTACAATGAGCAGTTCTTC. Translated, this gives CSISRSSYNEQFF.